This TCR beta chain is from a study of T cell clonotyping in hematopoietic cell transplantation. Time point of the sample: recipient sample about 28 days before transplant, after cytoreduction. Recipient blood drawn about 28 days pretransplant and days 30, 100, 180 after. Libraries were prepared by immunoSEQ multiplex PCR; TCRdb keeps only in-frame clonotypes and omits some of them. Of approximately 22,000 clones listed, 85% to 90% are singletons. Study conclusions and caveats: Pathologically expanded recipient clonotypes increased progressively from day 30 to day 180 as diversity fell. Broader posttransplant TCR repertoire diversity was predicted by graft donor and pretransplant recipient Inverse Simpson Index values. Few recipient clonotypes overlapped donors; over 97% were de novo at given depth.

About this clone itself: Its antigen is unidentified.

Germline lookup yields CDR1 LNHDA and CDR2 SQIVND (reference sequence). The CDR3 has 14 residues. V lost 3 bases, J lost 7 bases, and 8 bases stayed unmatched. This sample comprised peripheral blood mononuclear cells, obtained before stem cell transplant. The clonotype originates from a man aged 18 to 30 with biphenotypic leukemia. Some clones in this sample may be carry-over from other donors' samples. The rearrangement joins TRBV19 to TRBJ2-7; 8 bases align to TRBD1. The CDR3 is CASSIEQGAKEQYF. In DNA form, the CDR3 reads TGTGCCAGTAGTATTGAGCAGGGGGCGAAGGAGCAGTACTTC.